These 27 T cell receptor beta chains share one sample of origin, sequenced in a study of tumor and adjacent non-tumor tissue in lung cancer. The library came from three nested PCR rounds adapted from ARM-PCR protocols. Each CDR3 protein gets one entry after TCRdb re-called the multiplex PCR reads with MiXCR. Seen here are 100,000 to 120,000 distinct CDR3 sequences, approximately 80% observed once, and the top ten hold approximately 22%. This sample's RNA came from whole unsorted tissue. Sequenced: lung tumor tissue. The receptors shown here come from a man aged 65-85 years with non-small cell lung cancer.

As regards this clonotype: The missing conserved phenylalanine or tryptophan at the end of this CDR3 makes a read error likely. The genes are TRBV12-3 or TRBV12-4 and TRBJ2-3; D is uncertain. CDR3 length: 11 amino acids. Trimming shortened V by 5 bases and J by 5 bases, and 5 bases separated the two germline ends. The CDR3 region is CASSTEDTQYY. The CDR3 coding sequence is TGTGCCAGCAGTACTGAAGATACGCAGTATTAT.

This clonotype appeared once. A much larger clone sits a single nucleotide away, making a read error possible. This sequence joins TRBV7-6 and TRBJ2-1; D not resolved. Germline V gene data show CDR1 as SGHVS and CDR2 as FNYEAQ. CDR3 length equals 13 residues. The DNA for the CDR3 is TGTACCAGCAGCTTAGTCGGGCGTGGTGAGCAGTTCTTC. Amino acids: CTSSLVGRGEQFF.

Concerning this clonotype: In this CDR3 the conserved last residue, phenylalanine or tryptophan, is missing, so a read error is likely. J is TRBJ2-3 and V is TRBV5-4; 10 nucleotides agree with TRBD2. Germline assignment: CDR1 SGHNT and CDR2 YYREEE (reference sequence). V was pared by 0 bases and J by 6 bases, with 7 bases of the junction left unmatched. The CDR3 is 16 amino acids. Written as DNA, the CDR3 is TGTGCCAGCAGCTTGGGTCTAGCGGGAGTTACTGATACGCAGTATTTA. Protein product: CASSLGLAGVTDTQYL.

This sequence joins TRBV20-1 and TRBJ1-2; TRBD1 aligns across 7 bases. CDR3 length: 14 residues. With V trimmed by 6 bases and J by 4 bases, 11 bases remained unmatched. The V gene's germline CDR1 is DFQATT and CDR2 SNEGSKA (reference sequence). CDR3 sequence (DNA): TGCAGTGCAACCTTAAGGGACAGCTCCTATGGCTACACCTTC. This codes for CSATLRDSSYGYTF.

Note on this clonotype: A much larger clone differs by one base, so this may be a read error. The CDR3 loop reads CVSNRQGTYLYTQYF. The CDR3 DNA follows: TGTGTCAGCAACCGACAGGGCACCTACTTATATACGCAGTATTTT. The chain is built from TRBV12-3 or TRBV12-4 and TRBJ2-3; TRBD1 agrees at 7 bases. The CDR3 contains 15 residues.

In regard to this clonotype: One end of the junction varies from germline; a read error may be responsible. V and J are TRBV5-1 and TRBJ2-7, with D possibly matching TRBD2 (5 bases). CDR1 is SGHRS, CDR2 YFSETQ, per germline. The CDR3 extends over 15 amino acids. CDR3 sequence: CVSSLDPGIFYEQYF. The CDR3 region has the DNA TGCGTCAGCAGCTTGGACCCCGGGATATTCTACGAGCAGTACTTC.

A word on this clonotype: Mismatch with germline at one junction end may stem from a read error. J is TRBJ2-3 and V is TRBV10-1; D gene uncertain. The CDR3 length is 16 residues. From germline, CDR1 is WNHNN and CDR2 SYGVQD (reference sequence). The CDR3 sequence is CASGEGNGPSTDTHYF. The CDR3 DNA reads TGCGCCAGCGGCGAAGGGAACGGACCATCAACAGATACGCATTATTTT.

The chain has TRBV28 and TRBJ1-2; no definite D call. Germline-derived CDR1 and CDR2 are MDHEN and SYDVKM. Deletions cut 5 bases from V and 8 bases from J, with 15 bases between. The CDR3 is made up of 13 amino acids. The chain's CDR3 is CASSLDMVLGYTF. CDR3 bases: TGTGCCAGCAGTCTTGACATGGTACTAGGCTACACCTTC.

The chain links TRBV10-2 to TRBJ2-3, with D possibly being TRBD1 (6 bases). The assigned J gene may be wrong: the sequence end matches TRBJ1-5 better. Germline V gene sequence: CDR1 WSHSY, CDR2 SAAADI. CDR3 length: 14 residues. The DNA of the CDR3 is TGCGCCAGTAGCGATCGGGGGCGCACAGATACGCAGCATTTT. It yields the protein CASSDRGRTDTQHF.

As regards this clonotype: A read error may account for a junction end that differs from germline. The CDR3 is CASSQEGGVQETRYF. DNA of the CDR3: TGTGCTAGCAGCCAAGAAGGGGGCGTACAGGAGACCCGGTACTTC. This rearrangement joins TRBV4-2 to TRBJ2-5; 7 positions match TRBD1. CDR1 is LGHNA, CDR2 YNFKEQ, per germline. The CDR3 is 15 amino acids.

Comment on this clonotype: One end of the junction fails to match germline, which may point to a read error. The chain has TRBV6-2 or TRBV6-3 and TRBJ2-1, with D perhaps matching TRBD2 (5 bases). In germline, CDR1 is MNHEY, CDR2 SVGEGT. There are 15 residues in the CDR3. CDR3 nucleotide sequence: TGTGCCAACAGTCTGGAACTAGGCAATACCAATGAGCAGTTCTTC. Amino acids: CANSLELGNTNEQFF.

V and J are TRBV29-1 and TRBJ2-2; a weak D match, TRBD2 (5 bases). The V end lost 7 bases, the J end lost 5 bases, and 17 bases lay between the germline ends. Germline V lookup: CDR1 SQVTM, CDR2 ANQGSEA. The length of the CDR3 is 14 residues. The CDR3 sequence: CSADVSGSTGELFF. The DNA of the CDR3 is TGCAGCGCTGACGTATCGGGGAGTACCGGGGAGCTGTTTTTT.

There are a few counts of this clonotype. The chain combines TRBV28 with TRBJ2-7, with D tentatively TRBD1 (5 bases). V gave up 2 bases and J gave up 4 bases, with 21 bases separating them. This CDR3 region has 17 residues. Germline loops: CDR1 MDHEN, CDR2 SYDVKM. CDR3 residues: CASSLNGEGARAYEQYF. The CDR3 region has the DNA TGTGCCAGCAGTTTAAACGGAGAAGGGGCGCGTGCATACGAGCAGTACTTC. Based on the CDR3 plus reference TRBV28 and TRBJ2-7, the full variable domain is DVKVTQSSRYLVKRTGEKVFLECVQDMDHENMFWYRQDPGLGLRLIYFSYDVKMKEKGDIPEGYSVSREKKERFSLILESASTNQTSMYLCASSLNGEGARAYEQYFGPGTRLTVT.

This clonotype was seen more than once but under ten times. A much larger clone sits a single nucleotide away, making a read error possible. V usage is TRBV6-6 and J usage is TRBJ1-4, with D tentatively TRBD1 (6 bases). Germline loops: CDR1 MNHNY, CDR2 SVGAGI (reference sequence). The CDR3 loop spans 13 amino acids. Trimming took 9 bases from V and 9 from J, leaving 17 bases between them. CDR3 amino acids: CASNWGASKKLFF. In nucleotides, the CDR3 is TGTGCCAGTAACTGGGGGGCCAGTAAAAAACTGTTTTTT.

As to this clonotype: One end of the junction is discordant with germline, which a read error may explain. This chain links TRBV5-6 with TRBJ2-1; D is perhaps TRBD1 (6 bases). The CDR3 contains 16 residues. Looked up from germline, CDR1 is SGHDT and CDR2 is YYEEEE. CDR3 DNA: TGTGCCAACAGTTCCTGTAGGGGGAGCTCCTACAGTGAGCAATTCTTC. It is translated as CANSSCRGSSYSEQFF. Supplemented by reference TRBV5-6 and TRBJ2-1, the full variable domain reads DAGVTQSPTHLIKTRGQQVTLRCSPKSGHDTVSWYQQALGQGPQFIFQYYEEEERQRGNFPDRFSGHQFPNYSSELNVNALLLGDSALYLCANSSCRGSSYSEQFFGPGTRLTVL.

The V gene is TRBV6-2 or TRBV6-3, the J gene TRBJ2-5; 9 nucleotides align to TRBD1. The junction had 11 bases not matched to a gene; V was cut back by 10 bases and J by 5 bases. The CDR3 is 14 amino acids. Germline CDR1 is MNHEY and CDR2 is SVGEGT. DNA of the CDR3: TGTGCCAACTGGAGTACAGGGGGCCGGGAGACCCAGTACTTC. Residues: CANWSTGGRETQYF.

CDR3 nucleotide sequence: TGTGCCATCAACGAAAGGCAGGGGGTGGATGAACAGTACTTC. Its translation is CAINERQGVDEQYF. The chain combines TRBV10-3 with TRBJ2-7; 7 bases are a match to TRBD1. CDR1 and CDR2 from the germline V gene are ENHRY and SYGVKD. The length of the CDR3 is 14 residues. V was pared by 7 bases and J by 10 bases, with 16 bases of the junction left unmatched.

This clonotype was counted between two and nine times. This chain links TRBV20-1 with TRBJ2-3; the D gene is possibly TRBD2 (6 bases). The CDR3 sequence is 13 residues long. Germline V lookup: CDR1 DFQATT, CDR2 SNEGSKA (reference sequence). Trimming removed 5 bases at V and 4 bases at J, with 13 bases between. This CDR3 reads CSASSEISDTQYF. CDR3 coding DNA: TGCAGTGCTTCTAGCGAAATCTCAGATACGCAGTATTTT.

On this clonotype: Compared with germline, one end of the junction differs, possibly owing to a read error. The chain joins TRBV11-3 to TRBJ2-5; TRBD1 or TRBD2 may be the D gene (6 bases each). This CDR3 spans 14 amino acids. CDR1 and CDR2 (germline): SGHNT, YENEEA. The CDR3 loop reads CVSTSGRGRETQYF. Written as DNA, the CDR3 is TGTGTCAGCACTTCCGGCCGGGGGCGGGAGACCCAGTACTTC.

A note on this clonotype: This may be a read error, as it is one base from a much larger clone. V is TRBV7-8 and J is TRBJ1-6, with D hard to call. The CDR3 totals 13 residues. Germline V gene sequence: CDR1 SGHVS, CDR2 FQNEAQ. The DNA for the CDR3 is TGTGTCAGCAGCCTATTGAAGGGTTCACCCCTCCACTTT. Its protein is CVSSLLKGSPLHF.

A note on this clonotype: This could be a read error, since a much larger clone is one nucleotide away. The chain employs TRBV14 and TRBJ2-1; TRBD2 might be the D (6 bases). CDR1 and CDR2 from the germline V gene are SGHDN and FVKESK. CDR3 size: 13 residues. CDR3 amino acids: CANSPNGGAEQFF. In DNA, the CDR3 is TGTGCCAACAGCCCAAATGGCGGGGCTGAGCAGTTCTTC. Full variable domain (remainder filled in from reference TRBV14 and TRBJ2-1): EAGVTQFPSHSVIEKGQTVTLRCDPISGHDNLYWYRRVMGKEIKFLLHFVKESKQDESGMPNNRFLAERTGGTYSTLKVQPAELEDSGVYFCANSPNGGAEQFFGPGTRLTVL.

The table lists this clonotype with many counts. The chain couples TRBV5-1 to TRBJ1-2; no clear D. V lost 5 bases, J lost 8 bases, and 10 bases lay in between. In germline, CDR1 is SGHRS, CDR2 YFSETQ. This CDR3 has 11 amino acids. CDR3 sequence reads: CASSSGRGYTF. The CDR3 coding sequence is TGCGCCAGCAGTTCGGGCAGGGGCTACACCTTC.

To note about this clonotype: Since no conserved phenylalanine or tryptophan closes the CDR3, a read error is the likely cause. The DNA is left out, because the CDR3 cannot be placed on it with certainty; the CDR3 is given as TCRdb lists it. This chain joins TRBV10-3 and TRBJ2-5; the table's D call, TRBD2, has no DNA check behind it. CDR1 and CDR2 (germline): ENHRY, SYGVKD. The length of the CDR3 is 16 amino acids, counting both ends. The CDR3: CAIRIERGPLSGSQYL.

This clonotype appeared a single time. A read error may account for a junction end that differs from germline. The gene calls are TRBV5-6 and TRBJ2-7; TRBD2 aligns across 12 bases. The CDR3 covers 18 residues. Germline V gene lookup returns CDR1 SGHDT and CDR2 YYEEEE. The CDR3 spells CANSPTLAGGPGNYGQCF. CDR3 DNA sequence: TGTGCCAACAGCCCGACACTAGCGGGAGGCCCGGGTAACTACGGGCAGTGCTTC.

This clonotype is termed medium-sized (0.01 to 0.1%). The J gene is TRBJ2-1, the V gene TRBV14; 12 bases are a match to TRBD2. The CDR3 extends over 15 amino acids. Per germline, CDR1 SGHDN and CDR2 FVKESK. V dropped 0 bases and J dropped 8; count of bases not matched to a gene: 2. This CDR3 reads CASSQELAGGHEQFF. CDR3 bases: TGTGCCAGCAGCCAAGAGCTAGCGGGAGGGCATGAGCAGTTCTTC.

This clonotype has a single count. The CDR3 protein is CASSLLRLGLSGGETQYF. CDR3 DNA: TGCGCCAGCAGCTTGTTACGTTTGGGACTTTCTGGGGGAGAGACCCAGTACTTC. The chain couples TRBV5-1 to TRBJ2-5; weak D call: TRBD2 (6 bases). The CDR3 sequence is 18 residues long. The V end lost 1 base, the J end lost 4 bases, and 23 bases lay between the germline ends. Germline CDR1 is SGHRS and CDR2 is YFSETQ.

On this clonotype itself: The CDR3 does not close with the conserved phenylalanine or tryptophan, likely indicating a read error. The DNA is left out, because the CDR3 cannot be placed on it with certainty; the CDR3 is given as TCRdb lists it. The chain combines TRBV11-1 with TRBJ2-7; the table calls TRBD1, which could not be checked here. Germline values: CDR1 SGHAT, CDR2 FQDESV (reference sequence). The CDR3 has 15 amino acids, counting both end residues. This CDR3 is CASSLLVQGAYEKYL.